This TCR beta chain was identified in a study of Ad26.COV2.S vaccination and SARS-CoV-2 variants. Study conclusions and caveats: Researchers reported similar non-spike TCR breadth in vaccine and placebo recipients.

A remark on this clone: The target antigen is unknown. The junction shows a germline mismatch at one end, possibly a read error.

The treatment: some 20 received Ad26.COV2.S at low or high dose, single or two shots; about 5 received placebo; per-sample allocation not given. Each sample was drawn 63 days after the first injection (of vaccine or placebo). Repertoires were generated with immunoSEQ multiplex PCR, while TCRdb's copy carries only in-frame clones and drops some. Of about 460,000 clones listed, roughly nine tenths were seen once; the top ten hold 1.7%. The germline V gene encodes CDR1 SEHNR and CDR2 FQNEAQ (reference sequence). This CDR3 is 14 amino acids long. The receptor was derived from a person aged 18-60 years who received the Ad26.COV2.S COVID-19 vaccine or a placebo. This rearrangement joins TRBV7-9 to TRBJ1-5; D unclear. The sequencing used peripheral blood, collected in a trial of Ad26.COV2.S vaccine versus placebo. CDR3 loop: CASSLAPSNQPQHF. CDR3 bases: TGTGCCAGCAGCCTAGCACCGAGCAATCAGCCCCAGCATTTT.